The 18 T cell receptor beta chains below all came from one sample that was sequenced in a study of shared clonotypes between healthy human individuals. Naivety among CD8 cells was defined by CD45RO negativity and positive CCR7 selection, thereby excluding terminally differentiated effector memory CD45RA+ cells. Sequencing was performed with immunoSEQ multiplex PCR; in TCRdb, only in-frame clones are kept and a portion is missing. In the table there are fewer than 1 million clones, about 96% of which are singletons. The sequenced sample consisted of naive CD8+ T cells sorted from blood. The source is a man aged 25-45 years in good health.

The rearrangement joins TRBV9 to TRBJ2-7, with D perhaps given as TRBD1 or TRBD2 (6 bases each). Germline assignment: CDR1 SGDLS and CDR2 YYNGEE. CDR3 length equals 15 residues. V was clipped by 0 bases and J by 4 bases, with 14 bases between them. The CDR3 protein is CASSVAGGAYYEQYF. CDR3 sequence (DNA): TGTGCCAGCAGCGTAGCCGGGGGCGCGTATTACGAGCAGTACTTC.

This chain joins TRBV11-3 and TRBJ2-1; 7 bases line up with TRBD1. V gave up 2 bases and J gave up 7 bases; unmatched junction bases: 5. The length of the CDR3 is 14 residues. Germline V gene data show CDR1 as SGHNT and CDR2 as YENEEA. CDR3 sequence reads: CASSLQGDANEQFF. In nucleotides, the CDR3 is TGTGCCAGCAGCTTACAGGGGGACGCTAATGAGCAGTTCTTC.

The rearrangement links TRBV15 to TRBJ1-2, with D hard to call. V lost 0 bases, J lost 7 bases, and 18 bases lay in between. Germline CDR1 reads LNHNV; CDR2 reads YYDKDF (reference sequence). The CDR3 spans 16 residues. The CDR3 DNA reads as TGTGCCACCAGCAGAGATACGAGGGAAGAATTATTTGGCTACACCTTC. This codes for CATSRDTREELFGYTF. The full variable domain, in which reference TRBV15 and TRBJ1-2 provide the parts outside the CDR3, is DAMVIQNPRYQVTQFGKPVTLSCSQTLNHNVMYWYQQKSSQAPKLLFHYYDKDFNNEADTPDNFQSRRPNTSFCFLDIRSPGLGDTAMYLCATSRDTREELFGYTFGSGTRLTVV.

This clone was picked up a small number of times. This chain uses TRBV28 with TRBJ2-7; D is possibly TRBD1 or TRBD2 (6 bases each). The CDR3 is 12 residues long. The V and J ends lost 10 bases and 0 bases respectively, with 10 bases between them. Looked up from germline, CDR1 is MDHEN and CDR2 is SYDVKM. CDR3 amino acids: CATRGLSYEQYF. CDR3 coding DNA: TGTGCCACCAGGGGACTCTCCTACGAGCAGTACTTC.

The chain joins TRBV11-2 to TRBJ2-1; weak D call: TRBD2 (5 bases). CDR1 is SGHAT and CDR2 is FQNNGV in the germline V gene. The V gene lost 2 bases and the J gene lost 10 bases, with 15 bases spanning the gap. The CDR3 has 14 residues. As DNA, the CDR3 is TGTGCCAGCAGCTTAAGGCCGGGGTTTGACGAGCAGTTCTTC. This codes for CASSLRPGFDEQFF.

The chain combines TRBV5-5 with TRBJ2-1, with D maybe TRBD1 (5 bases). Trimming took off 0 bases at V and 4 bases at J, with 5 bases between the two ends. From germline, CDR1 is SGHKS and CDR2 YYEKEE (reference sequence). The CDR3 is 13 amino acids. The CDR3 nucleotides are TGTGCCAGCAGCTTGGACAGGTACAATGAGCAGTTCTTC. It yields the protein CASSLDRYNEQFF.

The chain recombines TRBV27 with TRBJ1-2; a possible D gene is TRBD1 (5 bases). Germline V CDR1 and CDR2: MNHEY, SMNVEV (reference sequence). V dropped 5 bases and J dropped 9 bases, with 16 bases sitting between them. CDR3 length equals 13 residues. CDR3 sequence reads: CASSLSGDASYTF. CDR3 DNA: TGTGCCAGCAGTCTTTCCGGGGACGCAAGCTACACCTTC.

The chain's CDR3 is CASSQDPLGLVRDPPLTDTQYF. The DNA of the CDR3 is TGTGCCAGCAGCCAAGATCCCCTCGGACTAGTCAGGGACCCTCCCCTCACAGATACGCAGTATTTT. The gene calls are TRBV4-2 and TRBJ2-3; 7 bases are shared with TRBD2. The trim removed 0 bases at V and 2 bases at J, leaving 23 bases unmatched. Germline-derived CDR1 and CDR2 are LGHNA and YNFKEQ. The CDR3 is 22 residues long.

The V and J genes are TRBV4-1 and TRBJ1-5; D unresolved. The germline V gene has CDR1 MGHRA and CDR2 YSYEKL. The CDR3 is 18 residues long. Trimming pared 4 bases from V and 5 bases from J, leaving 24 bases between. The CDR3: CASSLLFPGPLRDQPQHF. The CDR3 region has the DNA TGCGCCAGCAGCCTCCTTTTCCCGGGCCCACTCCGAGATCAGCCCCAGCATTTT.

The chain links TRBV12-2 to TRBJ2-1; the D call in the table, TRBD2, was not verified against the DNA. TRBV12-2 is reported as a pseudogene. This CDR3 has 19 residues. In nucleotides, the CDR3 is TGTGCAGGAGCCACGACTAGCGGGAGAACAATGAGCTCCTACAATGAGCAGTTCTTC. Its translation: CAGATTSGRTMSSYNEQFF.

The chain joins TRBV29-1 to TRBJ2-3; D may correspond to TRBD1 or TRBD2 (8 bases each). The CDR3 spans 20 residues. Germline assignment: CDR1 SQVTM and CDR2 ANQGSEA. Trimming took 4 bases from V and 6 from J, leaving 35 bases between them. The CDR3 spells CSVVVADRVISGKTWDTQYF. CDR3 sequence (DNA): TGCAGCGTTGTCGTGGCGGACAGGGTAATTAGCGGGAAGACCTGGGATACGCAGTATTTT.

The CDR3 region has the DNA TGTGCCAGCAGCTTCGACAGGGGCAATGAGCAGTTCTTC. Protein product: CASSFDRGNEQFF. The chain links TRBV7-2 to TRBJ2-1; 8 bases line up with TRBD1. The CDR3 loop spans 13 amino acids. The germline gives CDR1 SGHTA, CDR2 FQGNSA. Trimming cost V 3 bases and J 6 bases; bases outside gene matches: 1.

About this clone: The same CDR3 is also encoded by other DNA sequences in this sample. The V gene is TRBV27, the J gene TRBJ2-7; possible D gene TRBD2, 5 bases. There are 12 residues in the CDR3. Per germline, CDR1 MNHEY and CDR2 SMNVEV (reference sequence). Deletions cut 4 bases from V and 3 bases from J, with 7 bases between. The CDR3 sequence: CASSSGSYEQYF. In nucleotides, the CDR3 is TGTGCCAGCAGTTCGGGGAGCTACGAGCAGTACTTC.

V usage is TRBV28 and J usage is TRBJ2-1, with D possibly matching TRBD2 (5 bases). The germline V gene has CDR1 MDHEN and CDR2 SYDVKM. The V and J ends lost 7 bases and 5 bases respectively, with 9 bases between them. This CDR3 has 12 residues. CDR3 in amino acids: CASITGNNEQFF. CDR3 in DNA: TGTGCCAGCATAACGGGGAACAATGAGCAGTTCTTC.

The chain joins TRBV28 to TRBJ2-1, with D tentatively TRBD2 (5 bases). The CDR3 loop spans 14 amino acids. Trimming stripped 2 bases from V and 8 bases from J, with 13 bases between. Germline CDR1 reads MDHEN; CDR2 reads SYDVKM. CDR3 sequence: CASSLRRVMDEQFF. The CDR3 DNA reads TGTGCCAGCAGTTTAAGGCGGGTGATGGATGAGCAGTTCTTC.

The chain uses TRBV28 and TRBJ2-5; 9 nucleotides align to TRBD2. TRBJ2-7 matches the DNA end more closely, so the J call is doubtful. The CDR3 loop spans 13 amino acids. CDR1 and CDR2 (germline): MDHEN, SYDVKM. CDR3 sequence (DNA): TGTGCCACCAATATAGCGGGAGTAGACGAGCAGTACTTC. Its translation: CATNIAGVDEQYF.

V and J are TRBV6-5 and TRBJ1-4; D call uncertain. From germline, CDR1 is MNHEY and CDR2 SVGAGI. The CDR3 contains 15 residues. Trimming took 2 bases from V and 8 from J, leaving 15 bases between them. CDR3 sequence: CASSYAGLEWEKLFF. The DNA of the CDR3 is TGTGCCAGCAGTTACGCAGGACTCGAATGGGAAAAACTGTTTTTT.

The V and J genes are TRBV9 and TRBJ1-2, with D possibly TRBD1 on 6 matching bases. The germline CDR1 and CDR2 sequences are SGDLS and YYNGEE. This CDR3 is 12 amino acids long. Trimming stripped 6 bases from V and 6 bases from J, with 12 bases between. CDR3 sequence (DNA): TGTGCCAGCAACAACAGGGCCAATGGCTACACCTTC. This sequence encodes CASNNRANGYTF.